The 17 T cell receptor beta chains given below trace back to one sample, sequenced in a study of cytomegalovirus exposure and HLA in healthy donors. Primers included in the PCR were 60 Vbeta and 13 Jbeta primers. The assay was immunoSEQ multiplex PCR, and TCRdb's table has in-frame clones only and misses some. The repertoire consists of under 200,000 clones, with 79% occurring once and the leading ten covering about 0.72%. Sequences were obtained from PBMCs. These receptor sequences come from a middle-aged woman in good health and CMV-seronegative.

For the CDR3, the DNA is TGTGCCAGCAGTGAAAGGCTAGCGGGAGGGTACTCCTACGAGCAGTACTTC. Protein sequence: CASSERLAGGYSYEQYF. This rearrangement joins TRBV2 to TRBJ2-7; 12 nucleotides line up with TRBD2. The CDR3 is made up of 17 amino acids. J gave up 0 bases and V 2 bases, and 5 bases lay outside the gene matches. CDR1 SNHLY and CDR2 FYNNEI come from the germline V gene.

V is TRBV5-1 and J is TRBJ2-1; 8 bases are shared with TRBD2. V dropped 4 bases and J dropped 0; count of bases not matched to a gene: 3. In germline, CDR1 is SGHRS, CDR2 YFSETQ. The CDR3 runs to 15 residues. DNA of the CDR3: TGCGCCAGCAGCCTTAGCGGGGACTCCTACAATGAGCAGTTCTTC. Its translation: CASSLSGDSYNEQFF.

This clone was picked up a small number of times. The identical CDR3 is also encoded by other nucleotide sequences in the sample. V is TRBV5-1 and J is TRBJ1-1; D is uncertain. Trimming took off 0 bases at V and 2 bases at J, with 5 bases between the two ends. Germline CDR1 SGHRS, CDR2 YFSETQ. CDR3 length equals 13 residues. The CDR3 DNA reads TGCGCCAGCAGCTTGGGAGGAAACACTGAAGCTTTCTTT. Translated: CASSLGGNTEAFF. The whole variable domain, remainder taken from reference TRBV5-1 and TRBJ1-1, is KAGVTQTPRYLIKTRGQQVTLSCSPISGHRSVSWYQQTPGQGLQFLFEYFSETQRNKGNFPGRFSGRQFSNSRSEMNVSTLELGDSALYLCASSLGGNTEAFFGQGTRLTVV.

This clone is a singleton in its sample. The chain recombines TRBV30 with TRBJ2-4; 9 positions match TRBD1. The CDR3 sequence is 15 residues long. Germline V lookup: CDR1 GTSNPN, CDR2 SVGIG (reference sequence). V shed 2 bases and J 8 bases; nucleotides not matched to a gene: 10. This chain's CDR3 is CAWSNTGGAMDIQYF. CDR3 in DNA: TGTGCCTGGAGTAACACAGGGGGCGCCATGGACATTCAGTACTTC.

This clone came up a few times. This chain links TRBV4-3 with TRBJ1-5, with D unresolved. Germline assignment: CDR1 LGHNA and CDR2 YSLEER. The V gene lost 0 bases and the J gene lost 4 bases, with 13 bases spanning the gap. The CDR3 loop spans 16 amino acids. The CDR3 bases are TGCGCCAGCAGCCAAGATTGGCCAGTGGAGAATCAGCCCCAGCATTTT. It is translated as CASSQDWPVENQPQHF.

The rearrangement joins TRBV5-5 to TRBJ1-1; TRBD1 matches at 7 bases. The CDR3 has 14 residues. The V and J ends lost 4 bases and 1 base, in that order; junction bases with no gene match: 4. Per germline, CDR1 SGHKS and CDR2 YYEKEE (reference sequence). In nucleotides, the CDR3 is TGTGCCAGCAGCATGGGGACAGCGAACACTGAAGCTTTCTTT. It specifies CASSMGTANTEAFF.

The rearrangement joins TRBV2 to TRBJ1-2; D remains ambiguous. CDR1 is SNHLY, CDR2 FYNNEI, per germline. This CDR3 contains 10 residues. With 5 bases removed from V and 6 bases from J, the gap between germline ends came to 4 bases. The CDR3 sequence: CASSLHGYTF. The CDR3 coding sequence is TGTGCCAGCAGTCTACATGGCTACACCTTC.

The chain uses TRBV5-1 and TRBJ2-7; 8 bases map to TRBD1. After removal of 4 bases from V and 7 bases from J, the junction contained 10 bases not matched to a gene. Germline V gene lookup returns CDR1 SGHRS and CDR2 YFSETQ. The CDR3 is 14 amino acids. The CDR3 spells CASSVGTGSGEQYF. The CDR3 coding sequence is TGCGCCAGCAGCGTCGGGACAGGTTCGGGAGAGCAGTACTTC.

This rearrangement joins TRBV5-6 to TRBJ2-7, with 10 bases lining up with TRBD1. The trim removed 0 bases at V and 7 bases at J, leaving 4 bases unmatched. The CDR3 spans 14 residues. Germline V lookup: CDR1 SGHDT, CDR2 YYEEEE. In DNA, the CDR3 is TGTGCCAGCAGCTTGGGACAGGGGGCTCGTGAGCAGTACTTC. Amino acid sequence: CASSLGQGAREQYF.

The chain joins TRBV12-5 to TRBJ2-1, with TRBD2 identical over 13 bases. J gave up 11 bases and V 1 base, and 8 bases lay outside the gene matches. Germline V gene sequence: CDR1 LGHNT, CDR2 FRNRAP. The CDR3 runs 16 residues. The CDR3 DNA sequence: TGTGCTAGTGGTTTGGGCCAAGGACTAGCGGGAGTGCAGCAGTTCTTC. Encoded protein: CASGLGQGLAGVQQFF.

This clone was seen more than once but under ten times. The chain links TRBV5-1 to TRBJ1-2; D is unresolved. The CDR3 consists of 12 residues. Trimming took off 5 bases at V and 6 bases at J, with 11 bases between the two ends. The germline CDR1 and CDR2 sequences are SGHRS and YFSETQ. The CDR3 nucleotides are TGCGCCAGCAGGGAGGTCGGGGATGGCTACACCTTC. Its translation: CASREVGDGYTF.

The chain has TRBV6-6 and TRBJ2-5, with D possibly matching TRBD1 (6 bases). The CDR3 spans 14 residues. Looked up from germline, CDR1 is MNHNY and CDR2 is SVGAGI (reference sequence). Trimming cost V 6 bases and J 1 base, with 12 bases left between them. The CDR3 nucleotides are TGTGCCAGCAGATCCGGGACACTCCAAGAGACCCAGTACTTC. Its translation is CASRSGTLQETQYF.

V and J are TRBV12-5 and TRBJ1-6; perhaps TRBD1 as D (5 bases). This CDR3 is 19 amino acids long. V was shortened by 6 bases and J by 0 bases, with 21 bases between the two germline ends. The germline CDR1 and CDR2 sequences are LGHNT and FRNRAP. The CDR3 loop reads CASGPSTTTVSSYNSPLHF. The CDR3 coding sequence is TGTGCTAGTGGACCCTCTACCACGACAGTTAGCTCCTATAATTCACCCCTCCACTTT.

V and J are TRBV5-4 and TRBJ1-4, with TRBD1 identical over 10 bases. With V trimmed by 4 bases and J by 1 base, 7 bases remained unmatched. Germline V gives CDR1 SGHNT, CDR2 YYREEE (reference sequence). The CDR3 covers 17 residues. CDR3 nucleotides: TGTGCCAGCAGCCCCGAAGGACAGGGGGTAACTAATGAAAAACTGTTTTTT. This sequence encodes CASSPEGQGVTNEKLFF.

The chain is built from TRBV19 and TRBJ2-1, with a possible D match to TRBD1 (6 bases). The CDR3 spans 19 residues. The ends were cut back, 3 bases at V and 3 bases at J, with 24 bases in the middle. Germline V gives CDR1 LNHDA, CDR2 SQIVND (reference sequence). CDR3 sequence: CASSMGPQRGKGGYNEQFF. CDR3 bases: TGTGCCAGTAGTATGGGGCCCCAGAGGGGGAAAGGCGGCTACAATGAGCAGTTCTTC.

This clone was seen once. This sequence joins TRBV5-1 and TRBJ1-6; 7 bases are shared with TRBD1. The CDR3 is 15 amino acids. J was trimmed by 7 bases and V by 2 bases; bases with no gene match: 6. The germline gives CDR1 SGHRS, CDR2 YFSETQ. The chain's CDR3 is CASSFGRGENSPLHF. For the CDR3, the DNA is TGCGCCAGCAGCTTCGGCAGGGGGGAAAATTCACCCCTCCACTTT.

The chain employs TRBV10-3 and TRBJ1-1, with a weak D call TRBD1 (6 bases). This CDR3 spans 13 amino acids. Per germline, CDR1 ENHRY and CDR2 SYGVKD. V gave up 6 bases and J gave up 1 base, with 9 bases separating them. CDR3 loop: CAISTQGNTEAFF. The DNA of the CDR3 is TGTGCCATCAGCACACAGGGGAACACTGAAGCTTTCTTT.